The sequence of this T cell receptor (beta chain) was determined in a study of cytomegalovirus exposure and HLA in healthy donors. Study overall: There were over 350 genotyped donors. Of these, roughly 80% fell in the genetic ancestry cluster associated with self-reported Caucasian donors. Study-wide results and limits: A later analysis linked a missense variant in DCLRE1C to the trimming of TCR beta V and J genes.

To note about this clone: Its antigen is undetermined.

Primers included in the PCR were 60 Vbeta and 13 Jbeta primers. Data came from immunoSEQ multiplex PCR; TCRdb stores just in-frame clones and leaves some out. Altogether 150,000 to 200,000 clones are present, around 84% being singletons, with the ten largest covering roughly 2.2%. The CDR3 is made up of 15 amino acids. Germline CDR1 and CDR2: SGHTA and FQGNSA. J lost 5 bases, V lost 5 bases, and 6 bases had no gene match. This TCR derives from a man aged 18-30 years in good health and CMV-seropositive. Specimen: PBMCs. The rearrangement links TRBV7-2 to TRBJ1-5; 10 nucleotides agree with TRBD1. CDR3 region: CASSLGQGDYQPQHF. The DNA of the CDR3 is TGTGCCAGCAGCCTTGGACAGGGGGACTATCAGCCCCAGCATTTT.